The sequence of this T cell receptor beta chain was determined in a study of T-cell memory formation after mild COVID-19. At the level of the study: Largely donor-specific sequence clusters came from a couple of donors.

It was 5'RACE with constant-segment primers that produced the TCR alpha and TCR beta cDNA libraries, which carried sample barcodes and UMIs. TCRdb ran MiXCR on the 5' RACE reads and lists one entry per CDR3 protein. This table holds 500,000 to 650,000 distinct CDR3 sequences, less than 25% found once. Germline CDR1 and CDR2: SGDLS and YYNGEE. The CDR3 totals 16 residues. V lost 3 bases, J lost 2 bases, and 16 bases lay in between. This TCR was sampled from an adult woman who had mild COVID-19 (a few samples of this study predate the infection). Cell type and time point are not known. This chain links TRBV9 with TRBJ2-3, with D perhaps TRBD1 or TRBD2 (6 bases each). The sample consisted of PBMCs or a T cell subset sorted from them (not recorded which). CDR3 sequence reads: CASSGGQPGATDTQYF. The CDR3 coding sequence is TGTGCCAGCAGCGGGGGCCAGCCGGGGGCCACAGATACGCAGTATTTT.